This T cell receptor beta chain was sequenced during a study of molecular identifiers for immune sequencing clone quantification. Trimming at V came to 7 bases and at J to 3 bases, leaving 7 bases not matched to a gene. Germline CDR1 SQVTM, CDR2 ANQGSEA. There are 13 residues in the CDR3. This clonotype was observed many times. The antigen remains unidentified. General observations from the study: Over 97% of CMV-specific effector molecules, but under 1% of naive ones, were in clones above 20 copies.

TCRdb re-derived calls from the PCR reads in MiXCR, one entry per CDR3 protein. The sample includes 70,000 to 95,000 distinct CDR3 sequences, about 20% of them seen just once. The origin of this receptor is a human donor in good health. Some libraries in this study had Jurkat cell RNA spiked in. The sample comprised naive CD8+ T cells from blood, with Jurkat cell RNA spiked in. Specified subset: FACS-sorted CD8+CD4-CCR7+CD45RA+ naive T cells. The gene calls are TRBV29-1 and TRBJ1-1, with TRBD1 identical over 8 bases. In DNA form, the CDR3 reads TGCAGCGCCTTACTACAGGGGGACACTGAAGCTTTCTTT. Protein sequence: CSALLQGDTEAFF.